The entry below describes one T cell receptor (beta chain). The antigen is undetermined. This CDR3 region has 18 residues. Germline CDR1 and CDR2: ENHRY and SYGVKD. The junction had 12 bases not matched to a gene; V was cut back by 0 bases and J by 7 bases. A second PCR of 7 to 11 cycles used a sample-barcoded 5' primer and a J-beta primer mix. TCRdb re-derived calls from the 5' RACE reads in MiXCR, one entry per CDR3 protein. The sample includes around 790,000 distinct CDR3 sequences, about 42% of them seen just once. The record originates from a study of blood T cells in healthy people across ages. Study conclusions and caveats: The study lacked donor CMV status, which possibly confounded expanded clonotype changes. Naive T cell percentage showed a strong correlation with TCR beta diversity.

Sequencing used blood. This clonotype originated in a man between 60 and 75 years old in good health. The V gene is TRBV10-3, the J gene TRBJ2-5; 12 positions match TRBD2. CDR3 sequence reads: CAISESKIGLAGPGTQYF. The CDR3 DNA sequence: TGTGCCATCAGTGAGTCGAAAATAGGACTAGCGGGGCCGGGGACCCAGTACTTC.